A selection of T cell receptor beta chains follows, all from one sample in a study of blood T cell repertoires in COVID-19. Profiling relied on immunoSEQ multiplex PCR, and the TCRdb table lists in-frame clones only, not all of them. The data show 300,000 to 450,000 clones, 85% seen once. The sequenced material came from peripheral blood. The receptors derive from a woman under 30 with acute or convalescent COVID-19. CDR3s include the opening cysteine and the closing phenylalanine or tryptophan. The order of the fields is CDR3 DNA, CDR3 protein, clone size, V gene, D gene, J gene. A D gene is named only where the DNA matches it firmly. Clone size appears in some rows only: once, few, many, or a class for an expanded clone.

DNA: TGTGCCAGCAAGGGCTCACAGGGTGTTGATGAAGCTTTCTTT
CDR3: CASKGSQGVDEAFF
size: few
V: TRBV2
D: -
J: TRBJ1-1

DNA: TGCAGCGCCCGGGACATTTATGAAAAACTGTTTTTT
CDR3: CSARDIYEKLFF
size: -
V: TRBV29-1
D: -
J: TRBJ1-4

DNA: TGTGCCACTGGTGGGGGCGAGTACTACGAGCAGTACTTC
CDR3: CATGGGEYYEQYF
size: once
V: TRBV19
D: -
J: TRBJ2-7

DNA: TGTGCCAGCAGCTTGGGGCAGATTAACTATGGCTACACCTTC
CDR3: CASSLGQINYGYTF
size: -
V: TRBV7-2
D: -
J: TRBJ1-2

DNA: TGTGCCAGTACAGGATTGGGATACAATGAGCAGTTCTTC
CDR3: CASTGLGYNEQFF
size: -
V: TRBV27
D: -
J: TRBJ2-1

DNA: TGTGCCAGCAGCTTAGCTCCATCTCAGGGTCCCACCGGGGAGCTGTTTTTT
CDR3: CASSLAPSQGPTGELFF
size: few
V: TRBV11-2
D: -
J: TRBJ2-2

DNA: TGCGCCAGCAGCTTGGGGGACAGACCCTACACCGGGGAGCTGTTTTTT
CDR3: CASSLGDRPYTGELFF
size: -
V: TRBV5-1
D: TRBD1
J: TRBJ2-2

DNA: TGTGCCACCACCCGCAGCGGGGTCGCAGATACGCAGTATTTT
CDR3: CATTRSGVADTQYF
size: -
V: TRBV7-8
D: TRBD2
J: TRBJ2-3

DNA: TGTGCCAGCAGCCGTAACGGACAGGGGGTTTACGAGCAGTACTTC
CDR3: CASSRNGQGVYEQYF
size: -
V: TRBV27
D: TRBD1
J: TRBJ2-7

DNA: TGTGCCAGCAGTGTAGGACGAGGGAACGAGCAGTACTTC
CDR3: CASSVGRGNEQYF
size: once
V: TRBV2
D: -
J: TRBJ2-7

DNA: TGTGCCAGTGGAAGGGGGGGAGGTCAGCCCCAGCATTTT
CDR3: CASGRGGGQPQHF
size: -
V: TRBV19
D: -
J: TRBJ1-5

DNA: TGTGCCAGCAGCTTGCCTAGTACTGGAAACACCATATATTTT
CDR3: CASSLPSTGNTIYF
size: -
V: TRBV7-6
D: -
J: TRBJ1-3

DNA: TGCGCCAGCAGCTCGGCTGGCCGGGGACAGTACACCGGGGAGCTGTTTTTT
CDR3: CASSSAGRGQYTGELFF
size: -
V: TRBV5-1
D: TRBD1
J: TRBJ2-2

DNA: TGTGCCAGCAGTGACTCGGGGCGGGACACAGATACGCAGTATTTT
CDR3: CASSDSGRDTDTQYF
size: -
V: TRBV6-6
D: -
J: TRBJ2-3

DNA: TGCGCCAGCAGCTTGGTTGCAGAGGGCACCGGGGAGCTGTTTTTT
CDR3: CASSLVAEGTGELFF
size: -
V: TRBV5-1
D: -
J: TRBJ2-2

DNA: TGTGCCAGCAGCTGGGTGGGGGGGAACCAAGAGACCCAGTACTTC
CDR3: CASSWVGGNQETQYF
size: once
V: TRBV5-4
D: TRBD2
J: TRBJ2-5

DNA: TGCGCCAGCACAGGGGAAAAACTGTTTTTT
CDR3: CASTGEKLFF
size: -
V: TRBV5-1
D: -
J: TRBJ1-4